This TCR beta chain was found in a study of blood T cells in healthy people across ages. Study results and caveats: Roughly linear declines in TCR beta diversity per million T cells occurred with age.

On this clonotype: Its target is not known. The junction differs from germline at one of its ends, possibly a read error.

This CDR3 region has 15 residues. From germline, CDR1 is SGHRS and CDR2 YFSETQ. The second PCR ran about 6 to 11 cycles with a sample-barcoded 5' primer and J-beta primers. TCRdb fed the 5' RACE reads into MiXCR, producing one record per CDR3 protein. The repertoire holds hundreds of thousands of distinct CDR3 sequences, 60% to 80% seen once, with approximately 30% in the top ten. Input material: blood. The clonotype was recovered from a man younger than 40 in good health. The chain employs TRBV5-1 and TRBJ1-5, with a weak D call TRBD1 (6 bases). This chain's CDR3 is CVSSLTGLSNQPQHF. CDR3 DNA: TGCGTCAGCAGCTTGACAGGCCTTAGCAATCAGCCCCAGCATTTT. Full variable domain (rest looked up from reference TRBV5-1 and TRBJ1-5): KAGVTQTPRYLIKTRGQQVTLSCSPISGHRSVSWYQQTPGQGLQFLFEYFSETQRNKGNFPGRFSGRQFSNSRSEMNVSTLELGDSALYLCVSSLTGLSNQPQHFGDGTRLSIL.